The 30 T cell receptor beta chains in this list originate from one sample, sequenced in a study of blood T cell repertoires in COVID-19. Sequenced by immunoSEQ multiplex PCR; TCRdb stores in-frame clones only, minus some. The sample has about 85,000 clones, around 89% seen once. The material sequenced was peripheral blood. These receptors all come from an elderly woman with active or convalescent COVID-19.

This chain connects TRBV12-3 or TRBV12-4 to TRBJ1-1; maybe TRBD1 (6 bases). V lost 7 bases and J lost 0, with 9 bases in between. This CDR3 contains 13 residues. The CDR3, as DNA: TGTGCCAGCAAGGACAGCATGAACACTGAAGCTTTCTTT. Its translation is CASKDSMNTEAFF.

The chain combines TRBV28 with TRBJ1-1, with TRBD1 identical over 7 bases. The germline CDR1 and CDR2 sequences are MDHEN and SYDVKM. J was trimmed by 0 bases and V by 5 bases; bases with no gene match: 9. The CDR3 is made up of 16 amino acids. The CDR3 here is CASSLTGVIVNTEAFF. For the CDR3, the DNA is TGTGCCAGCAGTCTCACAGGGGTTATAGTGAACACTGAAGCTTTCTTT.

The count of this clone is one. V usage is TRBV6-6 and J usage is TRBJ1-1, with 9 positions matching TRBD1. Germline trimming cut 6 bases from V and 5 bases from J; bases unmatched to any gene: 4. Germline loops: CDR1 MNHNY, CDR2 SVGAGI (reference sequence). This CDR3 spans 13 amino acids. CDR3 DNA: TGTGCCAGCAGCCTTGACAGGGGGACTGAAGCTTTCTTT. This gives the protein CASSLDRGTEAFF.

The rearrangement uses TRBV6-5 and TRBJ1-5; D not certain. CDR3 length: 13 amino acids. CDR1 is MNHEY, CDR2 SVGAGI, per germline. V lost 2 bases and J lost 4, with 6 bases in between. CDR3 nucleotide sequence: TGTGCCAGCAGTTACGACGGGAATCAGCCCCAGCATTTT. Amino acid sequence: CASSYDGNQPQHF.

This chain links TRBV28 with TRBJ1-2, with D possibly matching TRBD1 (6 bases). From germline, CDR1 is MDHEN and CDR2 SYDVKM. This CDR3 has 15 amino acids. Trimming shortened V by 7 bases and J by 4 bases, and 19 bases separated the two germline ends. Here the CDR3 DNA reads TGTGCCAGCAACCCCCCGGGGGGGGCGGGCTATGGCTACACCTTC. Protein product: CASNPPGGAGYGYTF.

V usage is TRBV6-2 or TRBV6-3 and J usage is TRBJ1-1; weak D call: TRBD1 (5 bases). Deletions cut 3 bases from V and 4 bases from J, with 15 bases between. Germline V lookup: CDR1 MNHEY, CDR2 SVGEGT. The CDR3 runs 15 residues. Written as DNA, the CDR3 is TGTGCCAGCAGTTATATTGGTACAGGATTCACTGAAGCTTTCTTT. Protein: CASSYIGTGFTEAFF.

This clone turned up a few times. This sequence joins TRBV5-1 and TRBJ1-1; a possible D gene is TRBD1 (6 bases). With 0 bases removed from V and 1 base from J, the gap between germline ends came to 10 bases. The CDR3 has 15 amino acids. Per germline, CDR1 SGHRS and CDR2 YFSETQ. The CDR3 bases are TGCGCCAGCAGCTTGGCCGGCAGGGGGAACACTGAAGCTTTCTTT. Protein product: CASSLAGRGNTEAFF.

The rearrangement links TRBV7-9 to TRBJ1-2; 7 bases are a match to TRBD1. The CDR3 has 16 amino acids. J was trimmed by 2 bases and V by 5 bases; bases with no gene match: 11. Germline CDR1 reads SEHNR; CDR2 reads FQNEAQ (reference sequence). For the CDR3, the DNA is TGTGCCAGCAGCCCGGTTGGACAGGCTCAAAACTATGGCTACACCTTC. The encoded protein is CASSPVGQAQNYGYTF.

This clone was counted once. The V call is TRBV28, the J call TRBJ2-6; TRBD1 matches 10 bases. V shed 6 bases and J 0 bases; nucleotides not matched to a gene: 11. Germline V gene data show CDR1 as MDHEN and CDR2 as SYDVKM. The CDR3 contains 19 residues. Here the CDR3 reads CASSTYGTGVFSGANVLTF. The CDR3 DNA follows: TGTGCCAGCAGCACCTACGGGACAGGGGTTTTCTCTGGGGCCAACGTCCTGACTTTC.

The chain uses TRBV28 and TRBJ2-1; D perhaps matches TRBD1 (5 bases). The CDR3 is 16 amino acids. Germline V gives CDR1 MDHEN, CDR2 SYDVKM. The V end lost 2 bases, the J end lost 7 bases, and 18 bases lay between the germline ends. CDR3 DNA: TGTGCCAGCAGTTTAGCAGGGCAGGCAGCCTGGAATGAGCAGTTCTTC. Translation gives CASSLAGQAAWNEQFF.

V and J are TRBV7-7 and TRBJ2-5; weak D call: TRBD2 (7 bases). V was shortened by 5 bases and J by 5 bases, with 18 bases between the two germline ends. The CDR3 extends over 15 amino acids. CDR1 SSHAT and CDR2 FNYEAQ come from the germline V gene (reference sequence). The CDR3 region has the DNA TGTGCCAGCAGCGCCAGGGAGGGGGTATTTGAGACCCAGTACTTC. As protein: CASSAREGVFETQYF.

The J gene is TRBJ1-5, the V gene TRBV27, with 7 bases lining up with TRBD1. Germline V CDR1 and CDR2: MNHEY, SMNVEV (reference sequence). This CDR3 contains 14 residues. V gave up 5 bases and J gave up 8 bases; unmatched junction bases: 9. The CDR3: CASSQRQGAKPQHF. As DNA, the CDR3 is TGTGCCAGCAGTCAACGACAGGGCGCCAAGCCCCAGCATTTT.

The chain couples TRBV12-5 to TRBJ2-7, with TRBD1 as a possible D gene (6 bases). Germline V gene data show CDR1 as LGHNT and CDR2 as FRNRAP. The CDR3 spans 15 residues. Trimming cost V 7 bases and J 0 bases, with 16 bases left between them. Here the CDR3 reads CASANRDKISYEQYF. The CDR3 DNA follows: TGTGCTAGTGCAAACAGGGACAAAATCTCCTACGAGCAGTACTTC.

The CDR3 region is CASSEARDGALHF. The CDR3 DNA sequence: TGTGCCAGCAGTGAAGCGCGGGACGGGGCCCTCCACTTT. V usage is TRBV2 and J usage is TRBJ1-6; D is perhaps TRBD1 (5 bases). With 0 bases removed from V and 14 bases from J, the gap between germline ends came to 11 bases. This CDR3 spans 13 amino acids. The germline V gene encodes CDR1 SNHLY and CDR2 FYNNEI.

This chain connects TRBV28 to TRBJ1-5, with 8 bases aligning to TRBD1. Trimming removed 2 bases from V and 3 bases from J; junction bases left unmatched: 3. The CDR3 consists of 15 residues. Germline assignment: CDR1 MDHEN and CDR2 SYDVKM. The CDR3: CASSLAGGNNQPQHF. As DNA, the CDR3 is TGTGCCAGCAGTTTAGCAGGGGGCAACAATCAGCCCCAGCATTTT.

The chain uses TRBV27 and TRBJ1-1; the match to TRBD1 covers 7 bases. CDR1 is MNHEY and CDR2 is SMNVEV in the germline V gene (reference sequence). The CDR3 contains 14 residues. Losses at the gene ends were 2 bases for V and 5 bases for J; bases not matched to a gene: 5. In DNA form, the CDR3 reads TGTGCCAGCAGTTTAGAGAGGGGGCGTACTGAAGCTTTCTTT. It codes for CASSLERGRTEAFF.

The rearrangement links TRBV3-1 (or the pseudogene TRBV3-2) to TRBJ1-5, with D maybe TRBD1 (5 bases). The CDR3 covers 15 residues. Trimming shortened V by 1 base and J by 7 bases, and 14 bases separated the two germline ends. Looked up from germline, CDR1 is LGHDT and CDR2 is YNNKEL (reference sequence). The CDR3 loop reads CASSQGHQGQQPQHF. Written as DNA, the CDR3 is TGTGCCAGCAGCCAAGGGCACCAGGGCCAACAGCCCCAGCATTTT.

This clone was seen a single time. CDR3 residues: CASSVVSGANTGELFF. CDR3 coding DNA: TGTGCCAGCAGCGTAGTATCGGGAGCGAACACCGGGGAGCTGTTTTTT. The rearrangement joins TRBV9 to TRBJ2-2; TRBD2 might be the D (6 bases). Germline values: CDR1 SGDLS, CDR2 YYNGEE. The CDR3 has 16 amino acids. Trimming cost V 0 bases and J 0 bases, with 9 bases left between them.

This chain joins TRBV5-1 and TRBJ2-3; no clear D gene. CDR3 size: 15 residues. The germline gives CDR1 SGHRS, CDR2 YFSETQ. Trimming left V 0 bases short and J 1 base short, with 9 bases between. The CDR3 loop is CASSLDGLGTDTQYF. The CDR3 coding sequence is TGCGCCAGCAGCTTGGATGGGCTTGGCACAGATACGCAGTATTTT.

This clone was seen only a few times. The chain links TRBV20-1 to TRBJ2-3; the D gene is possibly TRBD2 (6 bases). V dropped 6 bases and J dropped 1 base, with 17 bases sitting between them. The germline V gene has CDR1 DFQATT and CDR2 SNEGSKA (reference sequence). The CDR3 is 15 residues long. CDR3 bases: TGCAGTGCAAGTGGTGGAGTAGCGGGCACAGATACGCAGTATTTT. It is translated as CSASGGVAGTDTQYF.

This rearrangement joins TRBV3-1 (or the pseudogene TRBV3-2) to TRBJ2-5, with 7 bases matching TRBD1. Germline assignment: CDR1 LGHDT and CDR2 YNNKEL (reference sequence). CDR3 length: 13 residues. V was pared by 5 bases and J by 5 bases, with 5 bases of the junction left unmatched. DNA for the CDR3: TGTGCCAGCAGCAAGGACAGGTGGGAGACCCAGTACTTC. Its protein product is CASSKDRWETQYF.

The chain recombines TRBV3-1 (or the pseudogene TRBV3-2) with TRBJ2-1, with TRBD1 identical over 8 bases. The CDR3 spans 16 residues. From germline, CDR1 is LGHDT and CDR2 YNNKEL (reference sequence). V trimming: 4 bases; J trimming: 0 bases; junction bases outside the gene matches: 5. The CDR3: CASSPSTGASYNEQFF. CDR3 nucleotide sequence: TGTGCCAGCAGCCCATCGACAGGGGCCTCCTACAATGAGCAGTTCTTC.

This chain links TRBV5-3 with TRBJ1-5, with D uncertain. TRBV5-3 is treated as an ORF (open reading frame) with a function not yet certain. The CDR3 totals 14 residues. Trimming took 4 bases from V and 7 from J, leaving 15 bases between them. Here the CDR3 reads CARSIAEVVQPQHF. In DNA, the CDR3 is TGTGCCAGAAGCATCGCGGAGGTGGTACAGCCCCAGCATTTT.

The V and J genes are TRBV20-1 and TRBJ2-3; the D gene is possibly TRBD2 (6 bases). The CDR3 extends over 11 amino acids. Per the germline V gene, CDR1 is DFQATT and CDR2 is SNEGSKA (reference sequence). Trimming stripped 0 bases from V and 14 bases from J, with 12 bases between. The CDR3 sequence: CSARDAGLAYF. The CDR3 DNA is TGCAGTGCTAGAGATGCGGGACTGGCGTATTTT.

V and J are TRBV27 and TRBJ2-3; D perhaps matches TRBD1 (5 bases). CDR3 length equals 16 residues. Germline assignment: CDR1 MNHEY and CDR2 SMNVEV (reference sequence). V gave up 4 bases and J gave up 4 bases, with 18 bases separating them. The CDR3 DNA reads as TGTGCCAGCAGTTCCCGACAGAGTTCGGGTTCAGATACGCAGTATTTT. Its protein product is CASSSRQSSGSDTQYF.

The chain links TRBV28 to TRBJ2-3, with 9 bases that match TRBD2. This CDR3 is 15 amino acids long. V gave up 7 bases and J gave up 3 bases; unmatched junction bases: 8. Germline V lookup: CDR1 MDHEN, CDR2 SYDVKM. CDR3 sequence (DNA): TGTGCCAGCATCCCCGGAGCGGGAGGAACAGATACGCAGTATTTT. This translates into CASIPGAGGTDTQYF.

The chain combines TRBV3-1 (or the pseudogene TRBV3-2) with TRBJ2-2, with 11 bases fitting TRBD1. The germline V gene encodes CDR1 LGHDT and CDR2 YNNKEL (reference sequence). The J segment lost 5 bases and the V segment lost 4 bases, leaving 3 bases of the junction unmatched. There are 15 residues in the CDR3. CDR3 in DNA: TGTGCCAGCAGCCTGGGACAGGGGGAGACCGGGGAGCTGTTTTTT. Its protein product is CASSLGQGETGELFF.

The V and J genes are TRBV30 and TRBJ1-2; weak D call: TRBD1 (6 bases). CDR1 and CDR2 (germline): GTSNPN, SVGIG (reference sequence). V was pared by 3 bases and J by 3 bases, with 20 bases between. The CDR3 runs to 16 residues. CDR3 in DNA: TGTGCCTGGAGCGGGACGGTTAAAGGGGGGGACTATGGCTACACCTTC. Translating it yields CAWSGTVKGGDYGYTF.

V is TRBV4-3 and J is TRBJ2-5, with a tentative D call TRBD2 (7 bases). The CDR3 is made up of 15 amino acids. V was pared by 4 bases and J by 5 bases, with 17 bases between. Germline values: CDR1 LGHNA, CDR2 YSLEER. The DNA for the CDR3 is TGCGCCAGCAGCCCCCGAGGGGGGGCGGAGGAGACCCAGTACTTC. This gives the protein CASSPRGGAEETQYF.

This chain links TRBV6-2 or TRBV6-3 with TRBJ1-4; the D gene is possibly TRBD1 (5 bases). From germline, CDR1 is MNHEY and CDR2 SVGEGT. The CDR3 consists of 17 residues. V gave up 2 bases and J gave up 8 bases, with 21 bases separating them. Here the CDR3 reads CASSYGAGKLSAEKLFF. The CDR3 bases are TGTGCCAGCAGTTACGGGGCGGGAAAATTGTCGGCAGAAAAACTGTTTTTT.